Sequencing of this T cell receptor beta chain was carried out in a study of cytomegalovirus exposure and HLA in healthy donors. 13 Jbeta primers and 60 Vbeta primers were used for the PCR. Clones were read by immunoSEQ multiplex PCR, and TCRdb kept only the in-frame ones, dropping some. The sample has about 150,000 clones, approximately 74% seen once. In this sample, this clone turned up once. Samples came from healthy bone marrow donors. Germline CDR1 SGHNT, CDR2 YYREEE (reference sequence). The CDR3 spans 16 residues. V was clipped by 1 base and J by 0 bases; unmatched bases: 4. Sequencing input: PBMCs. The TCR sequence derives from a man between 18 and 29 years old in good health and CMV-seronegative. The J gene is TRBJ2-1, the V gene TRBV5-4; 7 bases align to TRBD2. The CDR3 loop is CASSLSGASSYNEQFF. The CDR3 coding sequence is TGTGCCAGCAGCTTGAGCGGGGCCAGCTCCTACAATGAGCAGTTCTTC. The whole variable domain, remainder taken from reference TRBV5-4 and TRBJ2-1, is ETGVTQSPTHLIKTRGQQVTLRCSSQSGHNTVSWYQQALGQGPQFIFQYYREEENGRGNFPPRFSGLQFPNYSSELNVNALELDDSALYLCASSLSGASSYNEQFFGPGTRLTVL.